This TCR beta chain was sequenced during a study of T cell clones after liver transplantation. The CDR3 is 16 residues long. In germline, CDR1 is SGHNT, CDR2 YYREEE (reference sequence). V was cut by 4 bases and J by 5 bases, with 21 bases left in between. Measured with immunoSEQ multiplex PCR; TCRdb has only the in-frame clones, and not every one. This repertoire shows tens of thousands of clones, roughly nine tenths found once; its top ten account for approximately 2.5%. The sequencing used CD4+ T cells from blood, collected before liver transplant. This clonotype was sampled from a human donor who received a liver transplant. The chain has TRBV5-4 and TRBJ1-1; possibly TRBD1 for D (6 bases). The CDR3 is CASSAPIRGLRTEAFF. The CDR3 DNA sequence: TGTGCCAGCAGCGCCCCGATACGGGGGCTTAGAACTGAAGCTTTCTTT.